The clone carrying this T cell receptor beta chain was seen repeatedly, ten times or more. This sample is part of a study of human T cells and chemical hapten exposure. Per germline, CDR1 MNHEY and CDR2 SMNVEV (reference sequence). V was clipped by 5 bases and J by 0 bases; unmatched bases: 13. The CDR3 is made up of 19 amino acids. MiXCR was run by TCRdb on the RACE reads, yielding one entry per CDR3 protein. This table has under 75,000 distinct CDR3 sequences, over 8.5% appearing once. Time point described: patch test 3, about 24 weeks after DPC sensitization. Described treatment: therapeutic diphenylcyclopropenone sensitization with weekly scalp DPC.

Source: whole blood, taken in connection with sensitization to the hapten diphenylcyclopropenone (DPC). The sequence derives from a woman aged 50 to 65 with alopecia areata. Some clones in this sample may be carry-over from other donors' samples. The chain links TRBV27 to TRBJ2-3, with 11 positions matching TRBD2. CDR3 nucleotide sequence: TGTGCCAGCAGTCCCCTAGCGGGGGGAAATCCTACTAGCACAGATACGCAGTATTTT. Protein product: CASSPLAGGNPTSTDTQYF.